The rows below give T cell receptor beta chains drawn from one sample of a study of blood T cells in healthy people across ages. TCRdb re-analysed the 5' RACE reads in MiXCR, keeping a single row per CDR3 protein. The data show over 600,000 distinct CDR3 sequences, with roughly 21% seen just once and 3% to 4.5% held by the top ten. Input material: blood. Receptor source: a man between 65 and 80 years old in good health. Both conserved end residues are part of each CDR3. The D gene is left open where the match is weak. Only some rows state a clone size, as once, few, many or a class for expanded clones.

j_gene: TRBJ2-2; abundance: few; d_gene: TRBD1; v_gene: TRBV12-3/TRBV12-4; len: 17; CDR3nt: TGTGCCAGCAGTTTACCCCGACAGGGAATGAACACCGGGGAGCTGTTTTTT; CDR3aa: CASSLPRQGMNTGELFF
j_gene: TRBJ2-5; abundance: few; d_gene: TRBD2; v_gene: TRBV7-7; len: 16; CDR3nt: TGTGCTAGCAGCTCGTTCCTTGGGACTAGCTCTGAGACCCAGTACTTC; CDR3aa: CASSSFLGTSSETQYF
j_gene: TRBJ1-2; abundance: few; d_gene: NA; v_gene: TRBV4-1; len: 13; CDR3nt: TGCGCCAGCAGCCCCTCGGGCACCTATGGCCACACCTTC; CDR3aa: CASSPSGTYGHTF
j_gene: TRBJ2-2; abundance: few; d_gene: NA; v_gene: TRBV4-3; len: 14; CDR3nt: TGCGCCAGCAGCCCTACCTTGAACACCGGGGAGCTGTTTTTT; CDR3aa: CASSPTLNTGELFF
j_gene: TRBJ2-7; abundance: NA; d_gene: NA; v_gene: TRBV20-1; len: 15; CDR3nt: TGCAGTGCTAGAGATACCCAGGGGTTACCCTACGAGCAGTACTTC; CDR3aa: CSARDTQGLPYEQYF
j_gene: TRBJ2-1; abundance: NA; d_gene: TRBD2; v_gene: TRBV6-5; len: 16; CDR3nt: TGTGCCAGCAGTTCCACCGGGACTAGCGTCTACAATGAGCAGTTCTTC; CDR3aa: CASSSTGTSVYNEQFF
j_gene: TRBJ2-2; abundance: NA; d_gene: TRBD1; v_gene: TRBV4-1; len: 16; CDR3nt: TGCGCCAGCAGCCAAGATGAGGGGGCAAACACCGGGGAGCCGTTTTTT; CDR3aa: CASSQDEGANTGEPFF
j_gene: TRBJ2-5; abundance: few; d_gene: TRBD2; v_gene: TRBV7-6; len: 17; CDR3nt: TGTGCCAGCAGAGGAGCTTGGACGCTAGCGGGAGTCGAGACCCAGTACTTC; CDR3aa: CASRGAWTLAGVETQYF
j_gene: TRBJ2-5; abundance: many; d_gene: TRBD2; v_gene: TRBV4-1; len: 15; CDR3nt: TGCGCCAGTGCCCAAACGGCTAGCGGCCAAGAGACCCAGTACTTC; CDR3aa: CASAQTASGQETQYF
j_gene: TRBJ2-7; abundance: NA; d_gene: NA; v_gene: TRBV28; len: 13; CDR3nt: TGTGCCACAGGTGCTCGTAGCGTCGACGAGCAGTACTTC; CDR3aa: CATGARSVDEQYF
j_gene: TRBJ2-1; abundance: few; d_gene: TRBD1; v_gene: TRBV3-1; len: 14; CDR3nt: TGTGCCAGCAGCCATGGACAGGGGGCCAATGAGCAGTTCTTC; CDR3aa: CASSHGQGANEQFF
j_gene: TRBJ2-1; abundance: NA; d_gene: NA; v_gene: TRBV14; len: 14; CDR3nt: TGTGCCAGCAGCTGGGACGGTCCTGGCCATGAGCAGTTCTTC; CDR3aa: CASSWDGPGHEQFF
j_gene: TRBJ2-5; abundance: NA; d_gene: TRBD2; v_gene: TRBV13; len: 17; CDR3nt: TGTGCCAGCAGTTGGGGGACTAGCGGGAGGTCCCAAGAGACCCAGTACTTC; CDR3aa: CASSWGTSGRSQETQYF
j_gene: TRBJ1-2; abundance: NA; d_gene: TRBD1; v_gene: TRBV7-2; len: 17; CDR3nt: TGTGCCAGCAGCACGGGGACAGGGGGCGCTTCGGGCTATGGCTACACCTTC; CDR3aa: CASSTGTGGASGYGYTF
j_gene: TRBJ2-1; abundance: few; d_gene: TRBD1; v_gene: TRBV6-6; len: 15; CDR3nt: TGTGCCAGCAGCCGTAAACAGGGGGCAGGCAATGAGCAGTTCTTC; CDR3aa: CASSRKQGAGNEQFF
j_gene: TRBJ2-7; abundance: NA; d_gene: NA; v_gene: TRBV6-2/TRBV6-3; len: 13; CDR3nt: TGTGCCAGCAGTTACGGGGAGACCTACGAGCAGTACTTC; CDR3aa: CASSYGETYEQYF
j_gene: TRBJ2-3; abundance: NA; d_gene: TRBD2; v_gene: TRBV12-3/TRBV12-4; len: 16; CDR3nt: TGTGCCAGCAGTTTAGCGGGAGGGCCGTTGTCAGATACGCAGTATTTT; CDR3aa: CASSLAGGPLSDTQYF
j_gene: TRBJ2-1; abundance: few; d_gene: TRBD2; v_gene: TRBV29-1; len: 14; CDR3nt: TGCAGCGCTACTAGCGCGAACTCCTACAATGAGCAGTTCTTC; CDR3aa: CSATSANSYNEQFF
j_gene: TRBJ2-5; abundance: NA; d_gene: NA; v_gene: TRBV7-7; len: 15; CDR3nt: TGTGCTAGCAGCTTAGGAGGGACTGGATCGGAGACCCAGTACTTC; CDR3aa: CASSLGGTGSETQYF
j_gene: TRBJ2-1; abundance: few; d_gene: TRBD1; v_gene: TRBV7-9; len: 18; CDR3nt: TGTGCCAGCAGCTTAGTAGGGACAGGGGAGGCTTTCTACAATGAGCAGTTCTTC; CDR3aa: CASSLVGTGEAFYNEQFF
j_gene: TRBJ2-3; abundance: NA; d_gene: TRBD2; v_gene: TRBV4-1; len: 15; CDR3nt: TGCGCCAGCGGACTAGCGGGACCTAGCACAGATACGCAGTATTTT; CDR3aa: CASGLAGPSTDTQYF
j_gene: TRBJ1-2; abundance: many; d_gene: NA; v_gene: TRBV4-1; len: 14; CDR3nt: TGCGCCAGCAGCCAAGATTTAGAGGGTCGCGGCTACACCTTC; CDR3aa: CASSQDLEGRGYTF
j_gene: TRBJ2-1; abundance: NA; d_gene: TRBD2; v_gene: TRBV5-1; len: 16; CDR3nt: TGCGCCAGCAGCAGCTCATCGGGAGGGCCCTTCGATGAGCAGTTCTTC; CDR3aa: CASSSSSGGPFDEQFF
j_gene: TRBJ2-5; abundance: NA; d_gene: TRBD1; v_gene: TRBV9; len: 16; CDR3nt: TGTGCCAGCAGCGTAGGCGGACAGGGACTCCAAGAGACCCAGTACTTC; CDR3aa: CASSVGGQGLQETQYF
j_gene: TRBJ2-2; abundance: few; d_gene: TRBD1; v_gene: TRBV6-1; len: 15; CDR3nt: TGTGCCAGCAGTGGACAGGGGCTGGACACCGGGGAGCTGTTTTTT; CDR3aa: CASSGQGLDTGELFF
j_gene: TRBJ1-5; abundance: many; d_gene: NA; v_gene: TRBV20-1; len: 15; CDR3nt: TGCAGTGCTAGACCGGGGGGGGATAGCAATCAGCCCCAGCATTTT; CDR3aa: CSARPGGDSNQPQHF